These T cell receptor beta chains were read from a single sample in a study of control samples from healthy donors and cancer patients. Sequencing used immunoSEQ multiplex PCR; TCRdb keeps in-frame clones, though not all of them. The table includes around 50,000 clones, approximately 90% detected once. The sequencing input was PBMCs. The receptors were sampled from a young man with colorectal cancer. Each CDR3 is given with its conserved first and last residue. A D gene is named only where the DNA matches it firmly. Size is omitted from some rows. Given values are once, few, many or a class for expanded clones.

V gene	D gene	J gene	CDR3 length	clone size	CDR3 protein	CDR3 DNA
TRBV20-1	.	TRBJ1-4	11	.	CSARGGVELFF	TGCAGTGCTAGAGGGGGAGTGGAACTGTTTTTT
TRBV21-1	.	TRBJ1-1	19	.	CASSSKGNSTVRRTTEAFF	TGTGCCAGCAGCTCCAAAGGGAACAGTACCGTGAGACGAACCACTGAAGCTTTCTTT
TRBV10-3	.	TRBJ1-1	17	few	CAISESGGGFMRTEAFF	TGTGCCATCAGTGAGTCGGGGGGGGGATTTATGAGAACTGAAGCTTTCTTT
TRBV19	.	TRBJ2-3	13	.	CASQGGAGDTQYF	TGTGCCTCCCAAGGGGGGGCGGGGGATACGCAGTATTTT
TRBV13	TRBD1	TRBJ1-1	15	.	CASSPQGVRSTEAFF	TGTGCCAGCAGCCCGCAGGGGGTGCGTAGCACTGAAGCTTTCTTT
TRBV19	TRBD1	TRBJ1-4	12	.	CASNRGTGKLFF	TGTGCCAGTAACAGGGGAACGGGAAAACTGTTTTTT
TRBV4-3	.	TRBJ2-2	17	.	CASSQDSGFLNTGELFF	TGCGCCAGCAGCCAAGATTCAGGGTTTTTGAACACCGGGGAGCTGTTTTTT
TRBV13	.	TRBJ2-1	16	.	CASSLGPGGPYNEQFF	TGTGCCAGCAGCTTAGGCCCCGGGGGGCCCTACAATGAGCAGTTCTTC
TRBV4-3	TRBD1	TRBJ1-4	15	.	CASSQEGGWSEKLFF	TGCGCCAGCAGCCAAGAAGGGGGCTGGAGTGAAAAACTGTTTTTT
TRBV6-5	.	TRBJ1-1	13	once	CATGQRDYTEAFF	TGTGCCACCGGGCAGAGGGATTACACTGAAGCTTTCTTT
TRBV7-9	.	TRBJ1-1	13	.	CASSLDPGLEAFF	TGTGCCAGCAGCTTGGATCCGGGACTTGAAGCTTTCTTT
TRBV7-9	.	TRBJ1-2	15	.	CASSAPAFGNYGYTF	TGTGCCAGCAGTGCACCGGCTTTCGGTAACTATGGCTACACCTTC
TRBV27	TRBD1	TRBJ1-5	15	.	CASRPGTGGNQPQHF	TGTGCCAGCAGGCCTGGGACAGGGGGCAATCAGCCCCAGCATTTT
TRBV29-1	TRBD2	TRBJ2-5	14	.	CSVGSGGARETQYF	TGCAGCGTTGGTAGCGGGGGGGCTCGGGAGACCCAGTACTTC
TRBV9	.	TRBJ2-7	13	.	CASSGGGAYEQYF	TGTGCCAGCAGCGGGGGTGGGGCTTACGAGCAGTACTTC
TRBV29-1	.	TRBJ2-3	12	.	CSVVLDTDTQYF	TGCAGCGTTGTCCTTGACACAGATACGCAGTATTTT
TRBV24-1	TRBD1	TRBJ1-1	13	.	CATRGTGDTEAFF	TGTGCCACCAGGGGGACAGGGGACACTGAAGCTTTCTTT
TRBV7-9	.	TRBJ2-1	13	.	CASSKGGGGEQFF	TGTGCCAGCAGCAAAGGTGGTGGGGGGGAGCAGTTCTTC
TRBV20-1	.	TRBJ2-5	14	.	CSASVVRGQETQYF	TGCAGTGCTAGTGTGGTCAGGGGACAAGAGACCCAGTACTTC
TRBV18	.	TRBJ1-1	13	.	CASSPNRNTEAFF	TGTGCCAGCTCACCAAATAGGAACACTGAAGCTTTCTTT
TRBV5-4	.	TRBJ1-1	14	.	CASSYLRGNTEAFF	TGTGCCAGCAGTTACCTCAGGGGGAACACTGAAGCTTTCTTT
TRBV7-2	.	TRBJ2-3	13	.	CASSLERSDTQYF	TGTGCCAGCAGCTTGGAACGATCAGATACGCAGTATTTT
TRBV6-6	TRBD1	TRBJ1-2	16	.	CASSLNRDRGTYGYTF	TGTGCCAGCAGCTTGAACCGGGACAGGGGGACCTATGGCTACACCTTC
TRBV6-6	.	TRBJ1-5	16	.	CASSYGREHSNQPQHF	TGTGCCAGCAGTTACGGCAGGGAACATAGCAATCAGCCCCAGCATTTT
TRBV6-2/TRBV6-3	TRBD1	TRBJ1-4	13	medium-sized	CASSQGQGRKLFF	TGTGCCAGCAGTCAAGGACAGGGCAGAAAACTGTTTTTT
TRBV27	.	TRBJ1-2	13	.	CASSLQGNYGYTF	TGTGCCAGCAGTCTCCAGGGAAACTATGGCTACACCTTC
TRBV7-2	TRBD1	TRBJ2-1	15	.	CASRRAGQAYNEQFF	TGTGCCAGCAGGCGGGCGGGACAGGCCTACAATGAGCAGTTCTTC
TRBV5-8	.	TRBJ1-4	14	.	CASSFTGLNEKLFF	TGTGCCAGCAGCTTCACAGGCCTAAATGAAAAACTGTTTTTT
TRBV10-3	TRBD1	TRBJ1-3	15	.	CAISDSGTAGNTIYF	TGTGCCATCAGTGATTCCGGGACAGCTGGAAACACCATATATTTT
TRBV25-1	.	TRBJ2-7	14	.	CASSDGYAAYEQYF	TGTGCCAGCAGTGATGGTTACGCCGCCTACGAGCAGTACTTC
TRBV12-3/TRBV12-4	.	TRBJ1-2	12	.	CASSPGVNGYTF	TGTGCCAGCAGCCCAGGGGTTAATGGCTACACCTTC
TRBV7-2	.	TRBJ1-5	16	.	CASSLTGTVSNQPQHF	TGTGCCAGCAGCTTGACCGGGACTGTTAGCAATCAGCCCCAGCATTTT
TRBV6-5	.	TRBJ2-1	15	.	CASSTGDRVFNEQFF	TGTGCCAGCAGTACGGGAGACAGGGTTTTCAATGAGCAGTTCTTC
TRBV6-5	.	TRBJ2-3	14	.	CASSPSFGTDTQYF	TGTGCCAGCAGTCCCTCGTTTGGCACAGATACGCAGTATTTT
TRBV19	TRBD1	TRBJ1-6	14	.	CATKFRDSFSPLHF	TGTGCCACCAAGTTCCGGGACAGTTTTTCACCCCTCCACTTT
TRBV6-5	.	TRBJ1-5	14	.	CASSYSGGNQPQHF	TGTGCCAGCAGTTACTCGGGGGGCAATCAGCCCCAGCATTTT
TRBV29-1	.	TRBJ1-1	13	.	CSVEPGGNTEAFF	TGCAGCGTTGAGCCGGGGGGGAACACTGAAGCTTTCTTT
TRBV5-1	.	TRBJ2-3	15	.	CASRGYEGITDTQYF	TGCGCCAGCAGGGGATACGAGGGAATCACAGATACGCAGTATTTT
TRBV4-1	.	TRBJ1-5	18	.	CASSTGPVLKGSNQPQHF	TGCGCCAGCAGCACCGGGCCAGTGTTAAAAGGGTCCAATCAGCCCCAGCATTTT
TRBV6-1	TRBD1	TRBJ1-2	14	.	CASSEADRVGGYTF	TGTGCCAGCAGTGAAGCCGACAGGGTTGGTGGCTACACCTTC
TRBV30	.	TRBJ1-3	16	.	CAWSDGFSNSGNTIYF	TGTGCCTGGAGTGATGGGTTTTCGAACTCTGGAAACACCATATATTTT
TRBV14	.	TRBJ1-1	13	.	CASSRGRKTEAFF	TGTGCCAGCAGCCGAGGTCGGAAGACTGAAGCTTTCTTT
TRBV7-8	.	TRBJ1-1	14	.	CASSLGQLNTEAFF	TGTGCCAGCAGCTTAGGACAGCTGAACACTGAAGCTTTCTTT
TRBV5-4	.	TRBJ1-5	13	.	CASSLDRYQPQHF	TGTGCCAGCAGCCTAGACAGGTATCAGCCCCAGCATTTT
TRBV3-1/TRBV3-2	.	TRBJ2-3	17	.	CASSHLLPGQLTDTQYF	TGTGCCAGCAGCCATCTACTTCCGGGACAACTCACAGATACGCAGTATTTT
TRBV7-2	.	TRBJ1-2	16	.	CASSLEGLGGAKGYTF	TGTGCCAGCAGCTTAGAGGGACTAGGGGGGGCTAAAGGCTACACCTTC